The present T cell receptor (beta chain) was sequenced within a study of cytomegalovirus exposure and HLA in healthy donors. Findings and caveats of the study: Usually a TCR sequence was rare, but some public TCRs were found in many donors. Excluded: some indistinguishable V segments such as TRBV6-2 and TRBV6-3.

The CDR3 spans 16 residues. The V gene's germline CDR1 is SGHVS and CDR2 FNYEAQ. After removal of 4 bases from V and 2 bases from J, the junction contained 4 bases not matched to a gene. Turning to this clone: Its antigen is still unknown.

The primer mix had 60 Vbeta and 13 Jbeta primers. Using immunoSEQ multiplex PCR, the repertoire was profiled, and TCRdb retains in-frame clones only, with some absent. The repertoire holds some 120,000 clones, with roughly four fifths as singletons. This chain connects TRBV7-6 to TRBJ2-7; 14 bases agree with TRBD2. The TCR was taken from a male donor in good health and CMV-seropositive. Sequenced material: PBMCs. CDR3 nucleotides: TGTGCCAGCAGCTCGGGACTAGCGGGAGTCCCCTACGAGCAGTACTTC. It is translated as CASSSGLAGVPYEQYF.